This T cell receptor (beta chain) was captured in a study of blood T cell repertoires in COVID-19. Study context: Sites across the United States, Italy and Spain contributed samples from acute and convalescent COVID-19. From T cells, B-cell-depleted T cells, or PBMCs came the material, which was cDNA or gDNA.

Original processing methods: Nucleated cell number was recorded as an estimate derived from reference gene primer amplification. The data were produced by immunoSEQ multiplex PCR, yet TCRdb's version contains in-frame clones alone and is incomplete. V, J and clone size were drawn from that table, and D and trimming were deduced from the DNA. The table records fewer than 250,000 clones, around 80% of them present only once. Trimming stripped 2 bases from V and 7 bases from J, with 15 bases between. CDR3 size: 15 residues. Germline V gene sequence: CDR1 SEHNR, CDR2 FQNEAQ (reference sequence). The receptor was isolated from a woman aged 80 or older with acute or convalescent COVID-19. The chain recombines TRBV7-9 with TRBJ2-1; the D gene is possibly TRBD1 (5 bases). The sample was peripheral blood. In DNA, the CDR3 is TGTGCCAGCAGCTTACGTCCAGGGCCGGCGAATGAGCAGTTCTTC. Residues: CASSLRPGPANEQFF.